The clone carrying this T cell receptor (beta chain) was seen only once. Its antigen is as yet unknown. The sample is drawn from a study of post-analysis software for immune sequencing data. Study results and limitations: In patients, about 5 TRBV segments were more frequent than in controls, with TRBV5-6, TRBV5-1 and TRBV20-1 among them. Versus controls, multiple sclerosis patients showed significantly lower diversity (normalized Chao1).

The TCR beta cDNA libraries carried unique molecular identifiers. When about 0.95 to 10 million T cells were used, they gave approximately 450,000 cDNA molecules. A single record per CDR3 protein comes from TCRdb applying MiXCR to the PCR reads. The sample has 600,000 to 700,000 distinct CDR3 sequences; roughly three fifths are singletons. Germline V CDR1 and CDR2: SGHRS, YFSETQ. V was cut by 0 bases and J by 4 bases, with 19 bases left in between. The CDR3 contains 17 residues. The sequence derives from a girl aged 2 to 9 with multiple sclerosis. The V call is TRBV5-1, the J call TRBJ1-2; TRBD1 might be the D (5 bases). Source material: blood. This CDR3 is CASSLGTFAGSSYGYTF. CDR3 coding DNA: TGCGCCAGCAGCTTGGGGACATTTGCGGGTTCGAGCTATGGCTACACCTTC.